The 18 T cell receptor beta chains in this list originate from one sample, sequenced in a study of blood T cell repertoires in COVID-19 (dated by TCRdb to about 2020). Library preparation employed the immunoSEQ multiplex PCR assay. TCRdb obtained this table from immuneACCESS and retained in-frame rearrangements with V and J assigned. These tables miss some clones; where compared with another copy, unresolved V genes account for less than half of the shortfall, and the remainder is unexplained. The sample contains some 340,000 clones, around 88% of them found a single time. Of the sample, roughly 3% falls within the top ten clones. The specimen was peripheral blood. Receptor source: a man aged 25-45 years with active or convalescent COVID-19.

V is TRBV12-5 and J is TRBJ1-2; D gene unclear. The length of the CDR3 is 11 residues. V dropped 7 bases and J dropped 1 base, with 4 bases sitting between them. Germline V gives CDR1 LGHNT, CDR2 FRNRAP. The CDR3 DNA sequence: TGTGCTAGTGCCAATAACTATGGCTACACCTTC. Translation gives CASANNYGYTF.

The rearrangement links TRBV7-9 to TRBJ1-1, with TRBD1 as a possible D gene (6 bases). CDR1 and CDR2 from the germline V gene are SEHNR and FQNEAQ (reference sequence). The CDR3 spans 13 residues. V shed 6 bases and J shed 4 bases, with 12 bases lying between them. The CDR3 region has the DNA TGTGCCAGCAGGAACGGACAGAGCACTGAAGCTTTCTTT. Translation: CASRNGQSTEAFF.

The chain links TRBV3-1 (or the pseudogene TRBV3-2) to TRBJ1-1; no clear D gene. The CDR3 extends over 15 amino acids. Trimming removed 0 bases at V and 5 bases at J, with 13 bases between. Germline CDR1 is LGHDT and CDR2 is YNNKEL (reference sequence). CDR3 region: CASSQEPRGVTEAFF. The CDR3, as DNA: TGTGCCAGCAGCCAAGAACCCCGGGGTGTAACTGAAGCTTTCTTT.

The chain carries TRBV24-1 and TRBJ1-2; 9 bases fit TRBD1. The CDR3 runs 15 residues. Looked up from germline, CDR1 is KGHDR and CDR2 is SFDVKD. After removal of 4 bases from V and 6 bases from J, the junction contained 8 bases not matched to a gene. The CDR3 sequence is CATSDRDREVDGYTF. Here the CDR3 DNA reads TGTGCCACCAGTGACAGGGACAGGGAGGTGGATGGCTACACCTTC.

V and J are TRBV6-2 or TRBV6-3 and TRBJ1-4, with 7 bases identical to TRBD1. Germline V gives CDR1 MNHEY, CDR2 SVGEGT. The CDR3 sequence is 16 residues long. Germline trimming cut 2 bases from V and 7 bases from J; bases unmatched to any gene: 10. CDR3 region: CASSYAKGAYGEKLFF. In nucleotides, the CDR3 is TGTGCCAGCAGTTACGCAAAGGGGGCGTATGGTGAAAAACTGTTTTTT.

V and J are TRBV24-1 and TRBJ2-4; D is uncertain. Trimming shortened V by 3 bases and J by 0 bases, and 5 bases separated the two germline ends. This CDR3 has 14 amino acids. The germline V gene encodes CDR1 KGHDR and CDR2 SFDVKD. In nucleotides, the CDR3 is TGTGCCACCAGTGATGGGCTAGCCAAAAACATTCAGTACTTC. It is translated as CATSDGLAKNIQYF.

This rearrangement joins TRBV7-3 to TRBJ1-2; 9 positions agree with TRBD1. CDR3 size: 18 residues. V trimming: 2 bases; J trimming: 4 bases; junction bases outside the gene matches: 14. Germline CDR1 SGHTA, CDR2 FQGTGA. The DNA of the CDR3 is TGTGCCAGCAGCTTAGGGGCCCCGGGACAGGGATCCCTCTATGGCTACACCTTC. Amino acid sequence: CASSLGAPGQGSLYGYTF.

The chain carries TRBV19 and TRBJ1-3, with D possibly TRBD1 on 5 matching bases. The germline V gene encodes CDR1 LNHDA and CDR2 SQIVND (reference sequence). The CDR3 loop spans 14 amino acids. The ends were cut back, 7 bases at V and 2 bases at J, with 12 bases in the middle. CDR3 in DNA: TGTGCCAGTATCGAGACAGCCCCTGGAAACACCATATATTTT. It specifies CASIETAPGNTIYF.

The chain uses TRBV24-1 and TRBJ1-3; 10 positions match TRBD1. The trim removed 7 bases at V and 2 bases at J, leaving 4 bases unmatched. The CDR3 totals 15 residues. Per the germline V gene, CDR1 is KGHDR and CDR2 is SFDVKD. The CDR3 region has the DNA TGTGCCACCAGCCGGGACAGGGGAGCTGGAAACACCATATATTTT. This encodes CATSRDRGAGNTIYF.

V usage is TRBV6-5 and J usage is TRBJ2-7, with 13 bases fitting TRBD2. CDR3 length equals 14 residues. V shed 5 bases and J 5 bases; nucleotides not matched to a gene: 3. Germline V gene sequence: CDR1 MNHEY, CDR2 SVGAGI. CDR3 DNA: TGTGCCAGCAGTCTGACTAGCGGGAGGCACGAGCAGTACTTC. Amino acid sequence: CASSLTSGRHEQYF.

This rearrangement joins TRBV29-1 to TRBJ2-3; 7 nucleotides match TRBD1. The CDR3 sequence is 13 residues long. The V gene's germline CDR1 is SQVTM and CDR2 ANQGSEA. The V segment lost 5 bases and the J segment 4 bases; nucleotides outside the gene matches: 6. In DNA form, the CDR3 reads TGCAGCGTTTCCTTGACAGGGTCAGATACGCAGTATTTT. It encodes CSVSLTGSDTQYF.

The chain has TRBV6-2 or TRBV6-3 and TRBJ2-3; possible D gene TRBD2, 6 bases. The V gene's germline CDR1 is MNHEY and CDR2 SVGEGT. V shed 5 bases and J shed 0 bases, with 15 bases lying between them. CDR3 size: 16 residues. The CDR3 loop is CASSPLAGLSTDTQYF. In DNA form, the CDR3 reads TGTGCCAGCAGTCCCCTGGCGGGGCTAAGCACAGATACGCAGTATTTT.

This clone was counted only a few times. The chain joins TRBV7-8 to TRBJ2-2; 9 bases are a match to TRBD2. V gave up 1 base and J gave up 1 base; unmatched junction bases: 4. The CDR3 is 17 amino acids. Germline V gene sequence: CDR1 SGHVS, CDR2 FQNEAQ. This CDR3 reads CASSLGVAGVNTGELFF. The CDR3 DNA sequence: TGTGCCAGCAGCTTAGGGGTAGCGGGGGTGAACACCGGGGAGCTGTTTTTT.

The CDR3, as DNA: TGTGCCACCCAGACAGGGCCCTACGAGCAGTACTTC. Amino acids: CATQTGPYEQYF. The genes are TRBV6-5 and TRBJ2-7; 7 nucleotides match TRBD1. Germline V gene data show CDR1 as MNHEY and CDR2 as SVGAGI. Germline trimming cut 10 bases from V and 2 bases from J; bases unmatched to any gene: 5. There are 12 residues in the CDR3.

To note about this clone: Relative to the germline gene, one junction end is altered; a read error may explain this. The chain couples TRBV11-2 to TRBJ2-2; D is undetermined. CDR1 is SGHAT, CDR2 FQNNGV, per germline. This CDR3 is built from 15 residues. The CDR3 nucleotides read TGTACCAGCAGCTTAGTTGGGCGTGATACCGGGGAGCTGTTTTTT. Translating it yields CTSSLVGRDTGELFF.

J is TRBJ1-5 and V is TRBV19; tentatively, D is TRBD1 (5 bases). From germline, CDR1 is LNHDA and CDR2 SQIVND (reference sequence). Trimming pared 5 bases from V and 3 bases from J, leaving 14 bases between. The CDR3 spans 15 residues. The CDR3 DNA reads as TGTGCCAGTAGTGCCAGGCGGGACTCCAATCAGCCCCAGCATTTT. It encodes CASSARRDSNQPQHF.

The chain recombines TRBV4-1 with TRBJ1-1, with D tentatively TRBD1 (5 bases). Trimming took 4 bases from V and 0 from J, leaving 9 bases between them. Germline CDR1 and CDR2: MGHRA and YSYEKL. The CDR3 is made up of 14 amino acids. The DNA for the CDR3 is TGCGCCAGCAGCCCCAGACAGCTGAACACTGAAGCTTTCTTT. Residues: CASSPRQLNTEAFF.

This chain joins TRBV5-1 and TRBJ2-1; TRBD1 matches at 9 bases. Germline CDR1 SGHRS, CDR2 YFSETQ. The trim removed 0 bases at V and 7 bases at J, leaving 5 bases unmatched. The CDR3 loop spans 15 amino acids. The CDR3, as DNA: TGCGCCAGCAGCTTGGGACAGGGGGAGTGGAATGAGCAGTTCTTC. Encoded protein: CASSLGQGEWNEQFF.